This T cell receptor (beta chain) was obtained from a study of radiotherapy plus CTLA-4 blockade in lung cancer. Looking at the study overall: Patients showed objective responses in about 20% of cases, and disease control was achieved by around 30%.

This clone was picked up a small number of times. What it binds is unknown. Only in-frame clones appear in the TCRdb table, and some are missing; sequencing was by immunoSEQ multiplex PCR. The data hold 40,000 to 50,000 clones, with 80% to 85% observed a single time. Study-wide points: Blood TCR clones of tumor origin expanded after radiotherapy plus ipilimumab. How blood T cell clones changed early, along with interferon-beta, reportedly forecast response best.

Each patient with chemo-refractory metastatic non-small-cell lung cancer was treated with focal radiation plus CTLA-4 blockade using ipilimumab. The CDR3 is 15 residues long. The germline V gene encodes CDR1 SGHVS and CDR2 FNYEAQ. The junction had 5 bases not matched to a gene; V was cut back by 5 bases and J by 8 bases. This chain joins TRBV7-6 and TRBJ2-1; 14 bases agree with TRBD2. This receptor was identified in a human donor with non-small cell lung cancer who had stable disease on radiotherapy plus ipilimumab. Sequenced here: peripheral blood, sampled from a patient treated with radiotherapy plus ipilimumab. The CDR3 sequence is CASSPGTSGSDEQFF. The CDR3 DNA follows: TGTGCCAGCAGCCCCGGGACTAGCGGGAGTGATGAGCAGTTCTTC.